The 7 T cell receptor beta chains reported below all come from one sample, sequenced in a study of shared clonotypes between healthy human individuals. CD8 cells classed as naive were CD45RO-negative and positively selected for CCR7, excluding terminally differentiated effector memory CD45RA+ cells. Method: immunoSEQ multiplex PCR; TCRdb's copy keeps in-frame clones and lacks some. The table lists about 580,000 clones, about 98% of them singletons, with more than 0.3% in the top ten. The sequenced sample was naive CD8+ T cells sorted from blood. All receptors derive from a man aged 30 to 39 in good health.

V gene TRBV5-5 combines with J gene TRBJ2-7; D uncertain. The V gene lost 4 bases and the J gene lost 4 bases, with 6 bases spanning the gap. Germline V gene sequence: CDR1 SGHKS, CDR2 YYEKEE (reference sequence). This CDR3 is 11 amino acids long. The CDR3 sequence: CASSPAYEQYF. CDR3 coding DNA: TGTGCCAGCAGCCCCGCTTACGAGCAGTACTTC. Looking up the rest from reference TRBV5-5 and TRBJ2-7 gives the full variable domain: DAGVTQSPTHLIKTRGQQVTLRCSPISGHKSVSWYQQVLGQGPQFIFQYYEKEERGRGNFPDRFSARQFPNYSSELNVNALLLGDSALYLCASSPAYEQYFGPGTRLTVT.

This clone has just one count. The chain carries TRBV5-1 and TRBJ2-7; the match to TRBD2 covers 10 bases. The V gene end was trimmed by 2 bases and the J gene end by 3 bases; junction bases not matched to a gene: 5. The CDR3 sequence is 15 residues long. Germline V CDR1 and CDR2: SGHRS, YFSETQ. As DNA, the CDR3 is TGCGCCAGCAGCTTTAGGGGACTAGCGAACTACGAGCAGTACTTC. Protein sequence: CASSFRGLANYEQYF.

This clone appeared once. The chain is built from TRBV21-1 and TRBJ2-5; no check of the table's D call, TRBD2, against the DNA was made. TRBV21-1 is a recognized pseudogene. The CDR3 has 15 residues. This CDR3 is CADLTVSSGTWAQYF. The CDR3 region has the DNA TGTGCCGACCTCACGGTTAGTAGCGGGACGTGGGCCCAGTACTTC.

This chain joins TRBV6-5 and TRBJ2-7; D gene unclear. The CDR3 has 13 amino acids. V was shortened by 4 bases and J by 7 bases, with 14 bases between the two germline ends. Germline V lookup: CDR1 MNHEY, CDR2 SVGAGI. CDR3 sequence: CASSLAPPTEQYF. CDR3 in DNA: TGTGCCAGCAGTTTAGCTCCCCCAACAGAGCAGTACTTC.

V gene TRBV4-3 combines with J gene TRBJ1-1; a possible D gene is TRBD1 (5 bases). Trimming stripped 0 bases from V and 10 bases from J, with 12 bases between. Looked up from germline, CDR1 is LGHNA and CDR2 is YSLEER. This CDR3 has 13 amino acids. Here the CDR3 DNA reads TGCGCCAGCAGCCAAGATTGGGACCAGGCAGCTTTCTTT. Its protein is CASSQDWDQAAFF.

The J gene is TRBJ2-7, the V gene TRBV7-9; 8 nucleotides line up with TRBD2. Germline V CDR1 and CDR2: SEHNR, FQNEAQ (reference sequence). This CDR3 has 18 residues. V trimming: 5 bases; J trimming: 0 bases; junction bases outside the gene matches: 15. In DNA form, the CDR3 reads TGTGCCAGCAGCCGACTTCTCGATAGCGGGGAGCCCTCCTACGAGCAGTACTTC. This codes for CASSRLLDSGEPSYEQYF.

The V and J genes are TRBV27 and TRBJ2-1; tentatively, D is TRBD2 (6 bases). The CDR3 runs 14 residues. The V end was cut by 2 bases, the J end by 8 bases, with 13 bases between. The V gene's germline CDR1 is MNHEY and CDR2 SMNVEV (reference sequence). CDR3 sequence reads: CASSLAGLGDEQFF. DNA of the CDR3: TGTGCCAGCAGTTTAGCGGGACTCGGAGATGAGCAGTTCTTC.